A selection of T cell receptor beta chains follows, all from one sample in a study of technical replicates of blood from a handful of donors. TCRdb's table, derived via immunoSEQ multiplex PCR, lists solely in-frame clones and lacks some. The table lists some 76,000 clones, over 95% of them singletons. The source material was T cells isolated from PBMCs. The receptors were sampled from a human donor in good health. CDR3s include the opening cysteine and the closing phenylalanine or tryptophan. The D gene is left open where the match is weak.

v_gene: TRBV7-8
d_gene: -
j_gene: TRBJ2-7
CDR3nt: TGTGCCAGCAGCTTAGGGCTAGGGAGCTCCTACGAGCAGTACTTC
CDR3aa: CASSLGLGSSYEQYF

v_gene: TRBV6-1
d_gene: -
j_gene: TRBJ1-1
CDR3nt: TGTGCCAGCAGTGTGGTTGGGGGGGATAACACTGAAGCTTTCTTT
CDR3aa: CASSVVGGDNTEAFF

v_gene: TRBV7-6
d_gene: TRBD1
j_gene: TRBJ1-2
CDR3nt: TGTGCCAGCAGCCCGAGGGGACAGGGTAACTATGGCTACACCTTC
CDR3aa: CASSPRGQGNYGYTF

v_gene: TRBV4-3
d_gene: -
j_gene: TRBJ1-1
CDR3nt: TGCGCCAGCAGCCAAGAGGGGGGTCCGAACACTGAAGCTTTCTTT
CDR3aa: CASSQEGGPNTEAFF

v_gene: TRBV11-3
d_gene: TRBD1
j_gene: TRBJ2-7
CDR3nt: TGTGCCAGCAGCTCTCCGGGACAGGGCTACGAGCAGTACTTC
CDR3aa: CASSSPGQGYEQYF

v_gene: TRBV11-2
d_gene: TRBD2
j_gene: TRBJ2-7
CDR3nt: TGTGCCAGCAGCTTAGACGGGGCGCGGGGGAGCTCCTACGAGCAGTACTTC
CDR3aa: CASSLDGARGSSYEQYF

v_gene: TRBV27
d_gene: TRBD2
j_gene: TRBJ2-3
CDR3nt: TGTGCCAGCAGTTCCCTAGCGGGAGGGTTCACAGATACGCAGTATTTT
CDR3aa: CASSSLAGGFTDTQYF

v_gene: TRBV2
d_gene: TRBD1
j_gene: TRBJ1-5
CDR3nt: TGTGCCAGCAGAGAAGGGACAGCCTATAGCAATCAGCCCCAGCATTTT
CDR3aa: CASREGTAYSNQPQHF

v_gene: TRBV9
d_gene: -
j_gene: TRBJ2-3
CDR3nt: TGTGCCAGCAGCGTCGTGGACAGTGTCACAGATACGCAGTATTTT
CDR3aa: CASSVVDSVTDTQYF

v_gene: TRBV5-4
d_gene: -
j_gene: TRBJ1-2
CDR3nt: TGTGCCAGCAGCTGGGGGGGTGATGGCTACACCTTC
CDR3aa: CASSWGGDGYTF

v_gene: TRBV7-9
d_gene: -
j_gene: TRBJ1-4
CDR3nt: TGTGCCAGCAGCCTCGGCACAGGGAATGAAAAACTGTTTTTT
CDR3aa: CASSLGTGNEKLFF

v_gene: TRBV19
d_gene: -
j_gene: TRBJ1-5
CDR3nt: TGTGCCAGTAGTCTCTACAGGCGCGATCAGCCCCAGCATTTT
CDR3aa: CASSLYRRDQPQHF

v_gene: TRBV19
d_gene: TRBD1
j_gene: TRBJ1-5
CDR3nt: TGTGCCAGTAGTATGGGGACAGCAAATCAGCCCCAGCATTTT
CDR3aa: CASSMGTANQPQHF

v_gene: TRBV13
d_gene: TRBD1
j_gene: TRBJ2-7
CDR3nt: TGTGCCAGCAGCTTAGGCGTGGGACAGGGCGACGAGCAGTACTTC
CDR3aa: CASSLGVGQGDEQYF

v_gene: TRBV7-2
d_gene: TRBD2
j_gene: TRBJ2-7
CDR3nt: TGTGCCAGCAGCTTATCTTCCGGGACTAGCGCCTACGAGCAGTACTTC
CDR3aa: CASSLSSGTSAYEQYF

v_gene: TRBV19
d_gene: -
j_gene: TRBJ2-5
CDR3nt: TGTGCCAGTAAAGCAGGCCAGACCCAGTACTTC
CDR3aa: CASKAGQTQYF